The TCR beta chain under discussion was sequenced for a study of molecular identifiers for immune sequencing clone quantification. Germline-derived CDR1 and CDR2 are SQVTM and ANQGSEA. CDR3 size: 15 residues. V lost 0 bases, J lost 0 bases, and 11 bases lay in between. Study-level findings and limits: For highly expanded clones, sizes could be underestimated when identical TCR molecules share a barcode. Clones that had above 20 RNA copies took up over 99% of effector molecules but under 1% in naive cells.

TCRdb independently ran MiXCR on the PCR reads; one entry per CDR3 protein. This table has a few hundred thousand distinct CDR3 sequences, roughly a quarter appearing once. This clonotype appeared a few times. Its antigen is currently unknown. The sample consisted of naive CD8+ T cells from blood, with Jurkat cell RNA spiked in. Subset here: FACS-sorted CD8+CD4-CCR7+CD45RA+ naive T cells. The TCR sequence derives from a human donor in good health. Some libraries in this study had Jurkat cell RNA spiked in. The chain links TRBV29-1 to TRBJ1-1; D gene unclear. The CDR3 DNA follows: TGCAGCGTTGAAGAGGCAGGAAAACTGAACACTGAAGCTTTCTTT. Residues: CSVEEAGKLNTEAFF.